This TCR beta chain was sequenced in a study of CD8+ T cells in alopecia areata. Isolated RNA was reverse transcribed into cDNA used as the sequencing template. TCRdb keeps only in-frame clones here, not all; method: immunoSEQ multiplex PCR. The sample has 75,000 to 100,000 clones, 35% to 45% seen once. Trimming removed 5 bases from V and 3 bases from J; junction bases left unmatched: 8. The V gene's germline CDR1 is MNHEY and CDR2 SVGAGI. The CDR3 runs to 15 residues. The chain has TRBV6-5 and TRBJ1-2; the match to TRBD1 covers 8 bases. Material: CD4+ T cells sorted from blood. This TCR came from a human donor with alopecia areata. The CDR3 region is CASSRLPGGDYGYTF. The DNA of the CDR3 is TGTGCCAGCAGTAGATTGCCAGGGGGCGACTATGGCTACACCTTC.